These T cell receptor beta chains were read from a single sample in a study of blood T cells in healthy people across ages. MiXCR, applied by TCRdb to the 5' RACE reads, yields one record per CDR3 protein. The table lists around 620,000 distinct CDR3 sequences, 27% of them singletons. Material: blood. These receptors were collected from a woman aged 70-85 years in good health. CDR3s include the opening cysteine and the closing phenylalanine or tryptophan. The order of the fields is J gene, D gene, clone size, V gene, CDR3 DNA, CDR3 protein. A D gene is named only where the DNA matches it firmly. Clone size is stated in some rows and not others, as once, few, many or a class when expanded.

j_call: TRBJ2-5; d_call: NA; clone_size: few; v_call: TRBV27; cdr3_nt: TGTGCCAGCAGTTTATCAGGGCCAGAGACCCAGTACTTC; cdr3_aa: CASSLSGPETQYF
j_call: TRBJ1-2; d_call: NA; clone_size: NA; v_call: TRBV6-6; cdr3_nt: TGTGCCAGCAGCCAGAGGGGCTACTATGGCTACACCTTC; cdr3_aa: CASSQRGYYGYTF
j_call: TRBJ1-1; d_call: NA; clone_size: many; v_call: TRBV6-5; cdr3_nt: TGTGCCAGCAGTTACAGGGGGACTCAGGCTTTCTTT; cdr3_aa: CASSYRGTQAFF
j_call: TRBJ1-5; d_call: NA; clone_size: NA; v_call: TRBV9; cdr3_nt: TGTGCCCCAAACCTAAGGGACACCCAAGCCCAGCATTTT; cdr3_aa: CAPNLRDTQAQHF
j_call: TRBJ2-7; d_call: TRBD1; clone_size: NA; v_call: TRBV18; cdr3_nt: TGTGCCAGCTCACCCATACCGGGACAGGGGTACGAGCAGTACTTC; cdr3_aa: CASSPIPGQGYEQYF
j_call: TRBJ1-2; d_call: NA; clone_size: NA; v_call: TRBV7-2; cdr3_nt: TGTGCCAGCAGCAGTGACAGTGACGGGGGCTACACCTTC; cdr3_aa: CASSSDSDGGYTF
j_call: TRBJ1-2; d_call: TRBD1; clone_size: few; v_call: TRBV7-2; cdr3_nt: TGTGCCAGCAGCTTAGGGACAGGGCCCTATGGCTACACCTTC; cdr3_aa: CASSLGTGPYGYTF
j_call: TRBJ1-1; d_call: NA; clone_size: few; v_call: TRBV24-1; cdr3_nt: TGTGCCACCAGTGCCCGGGGCTCGCCGAACACTGAAGCTTTCTTT; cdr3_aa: CATSARGSPNTEAFF
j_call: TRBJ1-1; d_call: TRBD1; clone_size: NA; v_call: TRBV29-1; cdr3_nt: TGCAGCGTTGACGGTACGGACAGGGAGACTGAAGCTTTCTTT; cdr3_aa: CSVDGTDRETEAFF
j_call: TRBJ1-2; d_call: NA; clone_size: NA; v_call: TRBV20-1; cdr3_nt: TGCAGTGCTAAAGATCAACGTCAAATTAACTATGGCTACACCTTC; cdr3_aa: CSAKDQRQINYGYTF
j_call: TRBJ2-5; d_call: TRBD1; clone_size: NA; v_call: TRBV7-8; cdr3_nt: TGTGCCAGCACTCACAGGGGATCAAAGACCCAGTACTTC; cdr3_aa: CASTHRGSKTQYF
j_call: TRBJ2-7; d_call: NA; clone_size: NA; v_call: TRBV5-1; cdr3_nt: TGCGCCAGCAGCTTGGATTGGGACTCGAATCGCTACGAGCAGCACTTC; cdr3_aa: CASSLDWDSNRYEQHF
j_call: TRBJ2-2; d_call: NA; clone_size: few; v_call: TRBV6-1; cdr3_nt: TGTGCCAGCAGAGCACAGGGAAGAGGGGCGAACACCGGGGAGCTGTTTTTT; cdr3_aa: CASRAQGRGANTGELFF
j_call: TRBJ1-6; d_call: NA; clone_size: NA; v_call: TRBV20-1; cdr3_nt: TGCAGTGCTAGAGATCAAGGCACCTTGAGGGATTCACCCCTCCACTTT; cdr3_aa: CSARDQGTLRDSPLHF
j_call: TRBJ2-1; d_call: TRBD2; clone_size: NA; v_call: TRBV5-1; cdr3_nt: TGCGCCAGCAGCGCGGGGGGGTCCTACAATGAGCAGTTCTTC; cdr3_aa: CASSAGGSYNEQFF